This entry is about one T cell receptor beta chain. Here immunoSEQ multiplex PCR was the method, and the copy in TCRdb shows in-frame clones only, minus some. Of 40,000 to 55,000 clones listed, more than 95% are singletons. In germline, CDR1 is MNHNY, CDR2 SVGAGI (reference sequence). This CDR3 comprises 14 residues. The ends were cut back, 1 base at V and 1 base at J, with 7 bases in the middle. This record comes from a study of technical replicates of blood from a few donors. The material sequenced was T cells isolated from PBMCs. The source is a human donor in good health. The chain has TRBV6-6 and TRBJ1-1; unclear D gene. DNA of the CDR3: TGTGCCAGCAGTTACTTGGAGAAGAACACTGAAGCTTTCTTT. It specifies CASSYLEKNTEAFF.